This T cell receptor beta chain was captured in a study of tissue T cells after allogeneic stem cell transplantation. On this clone itself: The antigen is unknown. These gene names are mouse names. The CDR3 goes on 1 residue after the read ends, and that part is filled in from the germline J gene.

Time point given: mouse harvest day 14 after allogeneic transplant. The graft held 10^6 splenic CD5+ T cells and 10^7 T-cell-depleted bone marrow cells. Tissues came from B6→BALB/c major-mismatch GVHD mice at day 7 or 14. TCRbeta CDR3 was sequenced at survey depth with template counts. Assay: immunoSEQ multiplex PCR; the TCRdb copy retains only in-frame clones and omits some. This sample has about 2,700 clones, with more than 40% found just once. The V and J ends lost 6 bases and 0 bases respectively, with 9 bases between them. CDR1 and CDR2 from the germline V gene are KGHPV and FQNQEV (reference sequence). CDR3 length: 14 amino acids. Study-level findings and limits: Shared clones across patients were few; motif clustering revealed tissue-specific shared signatures. Blood and spleen captured only part of the tissue TCR repertoire.

The J gene is TRBJ2-1, the V gene TRBV26; a possible D gene is TRBD1 (6 bases). The sample was gut tissue. The clonotype comes from a female BALB/c mouse given C57BL/6 T cells with graft-versus-host disease after an allogeneic hematopoietic cell transplant. CDR3 bases read: TGTGCCAGCAGGGGGACAAATAACTATGCTGAGCAGTTC. It yields the protein CASRGTNNYAEQF. The entire CDR3 reads CASRGTNNYAEQFF.